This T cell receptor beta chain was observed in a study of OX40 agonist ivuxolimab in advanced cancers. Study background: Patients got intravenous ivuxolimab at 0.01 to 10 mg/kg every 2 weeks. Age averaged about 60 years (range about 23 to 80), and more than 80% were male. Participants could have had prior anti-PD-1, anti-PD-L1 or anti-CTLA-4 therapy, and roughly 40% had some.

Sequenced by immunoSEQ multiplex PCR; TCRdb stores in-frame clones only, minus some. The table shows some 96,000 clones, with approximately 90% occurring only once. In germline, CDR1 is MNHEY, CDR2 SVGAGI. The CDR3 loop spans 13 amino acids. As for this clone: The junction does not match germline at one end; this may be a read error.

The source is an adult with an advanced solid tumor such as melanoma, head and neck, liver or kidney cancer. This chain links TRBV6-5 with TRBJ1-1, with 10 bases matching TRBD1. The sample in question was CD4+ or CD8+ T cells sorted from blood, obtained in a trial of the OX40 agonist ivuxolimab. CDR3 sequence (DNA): TGTGCCAGCAACTCCGGGACAGGGGCCCGCCCGCTCTTT. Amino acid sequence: CASNSGTGARPLF.